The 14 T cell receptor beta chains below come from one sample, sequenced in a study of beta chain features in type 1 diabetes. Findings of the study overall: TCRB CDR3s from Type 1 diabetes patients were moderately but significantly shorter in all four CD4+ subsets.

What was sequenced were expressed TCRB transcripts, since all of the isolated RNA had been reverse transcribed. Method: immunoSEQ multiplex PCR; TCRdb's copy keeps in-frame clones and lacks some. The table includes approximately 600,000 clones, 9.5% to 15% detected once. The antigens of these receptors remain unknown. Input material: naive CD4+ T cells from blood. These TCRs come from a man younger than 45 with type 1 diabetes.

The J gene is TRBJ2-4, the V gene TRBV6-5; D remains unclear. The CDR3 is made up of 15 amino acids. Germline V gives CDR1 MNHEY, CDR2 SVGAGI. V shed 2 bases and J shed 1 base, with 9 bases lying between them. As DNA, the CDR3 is TGTGCCAGCAGTTACGCGGAAGGGGCCAAAAACATTCAGTACTTC. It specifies CASSYAEGAKNIQYF.

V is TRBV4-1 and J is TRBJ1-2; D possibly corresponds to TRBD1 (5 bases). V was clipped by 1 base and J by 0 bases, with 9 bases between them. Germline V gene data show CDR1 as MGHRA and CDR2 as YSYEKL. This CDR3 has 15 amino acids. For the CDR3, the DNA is TGCGCCAGCAGCCAAGGACAGCAAGCTAACTATGGCTACACCTTC. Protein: CASSQGQQANYGYTF.

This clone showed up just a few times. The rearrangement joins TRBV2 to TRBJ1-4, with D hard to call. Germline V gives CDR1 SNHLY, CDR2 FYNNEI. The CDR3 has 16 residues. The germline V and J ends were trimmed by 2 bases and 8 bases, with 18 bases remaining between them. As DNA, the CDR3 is TGTGCCAGCAGTGAAAATGATTCGGGGTTGGGAGAAAAACTGTTTTTT. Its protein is CASSENDSGLGEKLFF. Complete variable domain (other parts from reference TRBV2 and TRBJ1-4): EPEVTQTPSHQVTQMGQEVILRCVPISNHLYFYWYRQILGQKVEFLVSFYNNEISEKSEIFDDQFSVERPDGSNFTLKIRSTKLEDSAMYFCASSENDSGLGEKLFFGSGTQLSVL.

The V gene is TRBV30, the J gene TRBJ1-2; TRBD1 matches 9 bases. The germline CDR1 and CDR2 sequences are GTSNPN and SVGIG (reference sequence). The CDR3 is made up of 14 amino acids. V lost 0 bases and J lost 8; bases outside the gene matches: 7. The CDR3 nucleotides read TGTGCCTGGAGTGTACAACAGGGGGCACGGGGCTACACCTTC. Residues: CAWSVQQGARGYTF.

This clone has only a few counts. CDR3 in amino acids: CASSEGTGIYGYTF. The CDR3 region has the DNA TGTGCCAGCAGTGAAGGGACAGGGATCTATGGCTACACCTTC. This chain uses TRBV25-1 with TRBJ1-2; 9 bases are shared with TRBD1. The J segment lost 4 bases and the V segment lost 2 bases, leaving 2 bases of the junction unmatched. CDR1 and CDR2 from the germline V gene are MGHDK and SYGVNS. This CDR3 comprises 14 residues.

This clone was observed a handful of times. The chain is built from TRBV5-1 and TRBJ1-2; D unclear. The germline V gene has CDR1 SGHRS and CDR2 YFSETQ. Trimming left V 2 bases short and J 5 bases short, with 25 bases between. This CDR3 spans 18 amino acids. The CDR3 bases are TGCGCCAGCAGCTTTACTTCACCAGGTCAAAATCGTATGTATGGCTACACCTTC. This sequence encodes CASSFTSPGQNRMYGYTF.

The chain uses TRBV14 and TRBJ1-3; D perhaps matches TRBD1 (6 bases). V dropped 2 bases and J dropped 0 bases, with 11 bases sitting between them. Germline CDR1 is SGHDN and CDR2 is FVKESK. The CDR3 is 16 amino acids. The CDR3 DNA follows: TGTGCCAGCAGCCAATCTGAGACAGGCTCTGGAAACACCATATATTTT. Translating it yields CASSQSETGSGNTIYF.

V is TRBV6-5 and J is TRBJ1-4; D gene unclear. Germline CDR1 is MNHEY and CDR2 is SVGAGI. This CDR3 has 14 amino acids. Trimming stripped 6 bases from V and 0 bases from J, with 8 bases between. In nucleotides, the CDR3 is TGTGCCAGCAGCCCCGTTCCAACTAATGAAAAACTGTTTTTT. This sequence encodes CASSPVPTNEKLFF.

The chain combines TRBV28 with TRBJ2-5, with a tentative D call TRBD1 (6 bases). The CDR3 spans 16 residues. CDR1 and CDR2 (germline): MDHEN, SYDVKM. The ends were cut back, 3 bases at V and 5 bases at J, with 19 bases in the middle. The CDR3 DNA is TGTGCCAGCAGTTTGGCCGGGACAAGGGCCGAGGAGACCCAGTACTTC. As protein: CASSLAGTRAEETQYF.

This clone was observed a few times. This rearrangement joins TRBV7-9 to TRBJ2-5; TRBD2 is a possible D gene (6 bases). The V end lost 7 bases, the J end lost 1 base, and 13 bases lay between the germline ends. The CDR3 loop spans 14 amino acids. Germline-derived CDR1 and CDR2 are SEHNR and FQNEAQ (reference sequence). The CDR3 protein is CASNPPGLQETQYF. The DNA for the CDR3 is TGTGCCAGCAACCCCCCGGGACTCCAAGAGACCCAGTACTTC.

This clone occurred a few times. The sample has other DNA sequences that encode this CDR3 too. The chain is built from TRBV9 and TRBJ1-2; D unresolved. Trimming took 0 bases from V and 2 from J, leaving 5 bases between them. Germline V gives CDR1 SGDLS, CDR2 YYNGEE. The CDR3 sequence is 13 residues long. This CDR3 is CASSVDTNYGYTF. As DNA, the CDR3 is TGTGCCAGCAGCGTAGACACGAACTATGGCTACACCTTC.

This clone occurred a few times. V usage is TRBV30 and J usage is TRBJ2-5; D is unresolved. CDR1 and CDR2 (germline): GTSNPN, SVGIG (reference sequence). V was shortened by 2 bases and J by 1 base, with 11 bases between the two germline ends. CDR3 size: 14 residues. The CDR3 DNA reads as TGTGCCTGGAGTAGGTCCGACCGCCAAGAGACCCAGTACTTC. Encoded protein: CAWSRSDRQETQYF.

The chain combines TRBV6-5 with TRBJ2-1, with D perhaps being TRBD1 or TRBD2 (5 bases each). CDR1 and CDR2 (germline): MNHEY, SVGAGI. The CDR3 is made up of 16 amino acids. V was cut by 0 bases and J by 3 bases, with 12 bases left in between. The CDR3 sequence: CASSYSGTARYNEQFF. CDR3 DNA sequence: TGTGCCAGCAGTTACTCGGGGACCGCCCGCTACAATGAGCAGTTCTTC.

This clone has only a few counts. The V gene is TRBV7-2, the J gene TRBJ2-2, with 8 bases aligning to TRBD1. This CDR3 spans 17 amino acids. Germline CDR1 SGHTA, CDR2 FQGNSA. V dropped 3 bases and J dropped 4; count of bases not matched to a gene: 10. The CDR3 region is CASSLDRVGWGTGELFF. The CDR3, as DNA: TGTGCCAGCAGCTTGGACAGGGTCGGATGGGGCACCGGGGAGCTGTTTTTT.